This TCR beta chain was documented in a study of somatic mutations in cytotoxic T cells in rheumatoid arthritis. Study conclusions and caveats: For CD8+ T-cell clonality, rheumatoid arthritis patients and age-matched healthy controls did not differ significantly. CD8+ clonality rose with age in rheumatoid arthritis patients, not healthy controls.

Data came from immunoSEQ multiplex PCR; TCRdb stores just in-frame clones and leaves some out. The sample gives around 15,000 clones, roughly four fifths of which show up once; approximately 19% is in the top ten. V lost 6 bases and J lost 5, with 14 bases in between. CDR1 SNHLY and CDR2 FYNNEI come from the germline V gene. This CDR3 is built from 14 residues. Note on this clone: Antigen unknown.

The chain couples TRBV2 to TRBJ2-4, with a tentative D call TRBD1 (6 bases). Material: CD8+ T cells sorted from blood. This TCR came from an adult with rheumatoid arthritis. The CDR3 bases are TGTGCCAGCAGGCGTGGACAGTTGGAAAACATTCAGTACTTC. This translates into CASRRGQLENIQYF.